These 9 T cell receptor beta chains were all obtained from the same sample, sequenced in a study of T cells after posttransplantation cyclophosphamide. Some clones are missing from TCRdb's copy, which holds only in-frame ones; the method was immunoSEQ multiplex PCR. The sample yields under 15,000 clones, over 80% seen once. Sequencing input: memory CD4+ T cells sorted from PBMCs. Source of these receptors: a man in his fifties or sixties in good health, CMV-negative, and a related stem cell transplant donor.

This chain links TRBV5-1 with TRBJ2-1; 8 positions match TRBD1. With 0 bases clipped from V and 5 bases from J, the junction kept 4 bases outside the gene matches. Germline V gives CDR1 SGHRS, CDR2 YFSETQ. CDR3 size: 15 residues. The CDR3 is CASSLGDRTDNEQFF. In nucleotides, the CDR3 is TGCGCCAGCAGCTTGGGGGACAGGACTGACAATGAGCAGTTCTTC.

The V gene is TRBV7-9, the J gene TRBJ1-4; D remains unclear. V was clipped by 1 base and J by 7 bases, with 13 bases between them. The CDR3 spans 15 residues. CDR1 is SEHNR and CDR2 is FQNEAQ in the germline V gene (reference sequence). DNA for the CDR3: TGTGCCAGCAGCTTAGTTGCAGTTCCAGGTGAAAAACTGTTTTTT. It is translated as CASSLVAVPGEKLFF.

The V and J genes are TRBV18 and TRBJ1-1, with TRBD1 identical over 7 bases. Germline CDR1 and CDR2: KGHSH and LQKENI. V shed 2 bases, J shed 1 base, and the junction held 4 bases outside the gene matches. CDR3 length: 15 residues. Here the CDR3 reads CASSPGGQWNTEAFF. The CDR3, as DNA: TGTGCCAGCTCACCAGGGGGACAGTGGAACACTGAAGCTTTCTTT.

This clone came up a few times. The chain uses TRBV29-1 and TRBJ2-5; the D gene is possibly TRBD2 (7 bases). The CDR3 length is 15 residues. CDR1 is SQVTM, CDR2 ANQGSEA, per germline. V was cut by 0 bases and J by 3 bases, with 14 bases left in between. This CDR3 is CSVEDGGGLEETQYF. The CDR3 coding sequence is TGCAGCGTTGAAGATGGGGGGGGCCTAGAAGAGACCCAGTACTTC.

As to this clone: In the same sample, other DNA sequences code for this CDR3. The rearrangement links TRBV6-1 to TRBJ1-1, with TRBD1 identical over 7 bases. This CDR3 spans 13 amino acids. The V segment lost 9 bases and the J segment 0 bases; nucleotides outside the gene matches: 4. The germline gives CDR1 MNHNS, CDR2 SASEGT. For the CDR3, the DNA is TGTGCCAGTAAGGGACAGATGAACACTGAAGCTTTCTTT. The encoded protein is CASKGQMNTEAFF.

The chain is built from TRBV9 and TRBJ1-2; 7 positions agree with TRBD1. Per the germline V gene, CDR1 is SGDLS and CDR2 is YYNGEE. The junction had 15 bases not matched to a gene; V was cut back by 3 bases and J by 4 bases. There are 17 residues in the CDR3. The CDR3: CASSGNPQSGTVYGYTF. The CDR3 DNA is TGTGCCAGCAGCGGAAACCCACAATCCGGGACAGTCTATGGCTACACCTTC.

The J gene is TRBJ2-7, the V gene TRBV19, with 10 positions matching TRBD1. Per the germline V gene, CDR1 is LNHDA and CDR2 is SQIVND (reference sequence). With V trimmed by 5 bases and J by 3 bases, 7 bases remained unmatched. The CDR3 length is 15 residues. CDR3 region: CASSDGQGDRYEQYF. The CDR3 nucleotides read TGTGCCAGTAGTGATGGACAGGGGGATCGCTACGAGCAGTACTTC.

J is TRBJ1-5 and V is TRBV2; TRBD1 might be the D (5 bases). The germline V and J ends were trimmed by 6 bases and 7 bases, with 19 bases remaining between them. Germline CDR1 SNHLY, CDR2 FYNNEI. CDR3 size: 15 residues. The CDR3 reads CASSPTGQGSQPQHF. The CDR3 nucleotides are TGTGCCAGCAGCCCTACCGGACAAGGATCCCAGCCCCAGCATTTT.

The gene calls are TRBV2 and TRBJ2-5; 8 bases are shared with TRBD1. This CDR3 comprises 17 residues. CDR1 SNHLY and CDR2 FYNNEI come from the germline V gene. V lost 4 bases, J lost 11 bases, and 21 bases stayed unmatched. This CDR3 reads CASSVIGLGQGIREQYF. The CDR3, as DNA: TGTGCCAGCAGTGTAATAGGGCTAGGACAGGGAATAAGGGAGCAGTACTTC.